Reported below is one T cell receptor (beta chain). No antigen is known for it. This entry is derived from a study of CD8+ T cells in alopecia areata. RNA, once extracted, was reverse transcribed into cDNA for use as the sequencing template. Using immunoSEQ multiplex PCR, the repertoire was profiled, and TCRdb retains in-frame clones only, with some absent. The sample gives 70,000 to 95,000 clones, approximately 50% of which show up once; approximately 5.7% is in the top ten. In alopecia areata patients, both lesional scalp punch biopsies and peripheral blood were collected. Sorting of PBMCs yielded the CD4+ and CD8+ T cells. Findings of the study overall: Greater clonality was observed in lesional scalp samples, especially alopecia totalis/universalis, versus normal scalp.

V shed 4 bases and J shed 10 bases, with 8 bases lying between them. The CDR3 totals 11 residues. The germline gives CDR1 MNHNY, CDR2 SVGAGI (reference sequence). This chain links TRBV6-6 with TRBJ2-1; D assignment may be TRBD1 or TRBD2 (5 bases each). The clonotype originates from a human donor with alopecia areata. Sequencing was performed on NKG2D-high CD8+ T cells sorted from blood. CDR3 nucleotides: TGTGCCAGCAGTTGGGGCGGGGAGCAGTTCTTC. Its protein product is CASSWGGEQFF.